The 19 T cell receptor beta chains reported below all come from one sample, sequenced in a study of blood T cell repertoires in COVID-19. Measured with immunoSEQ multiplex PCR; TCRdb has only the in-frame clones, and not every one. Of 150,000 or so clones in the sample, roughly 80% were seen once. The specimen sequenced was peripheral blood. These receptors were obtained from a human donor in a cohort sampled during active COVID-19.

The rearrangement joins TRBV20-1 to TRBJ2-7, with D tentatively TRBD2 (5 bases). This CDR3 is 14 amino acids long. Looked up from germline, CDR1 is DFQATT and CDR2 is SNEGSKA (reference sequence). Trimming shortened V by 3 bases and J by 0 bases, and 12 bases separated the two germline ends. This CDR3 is CSASPGLVSYEQYF. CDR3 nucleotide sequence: TGCAGTGCTAGTCCCGGACTGGTCTCCTACGAGCAGTACTTC.

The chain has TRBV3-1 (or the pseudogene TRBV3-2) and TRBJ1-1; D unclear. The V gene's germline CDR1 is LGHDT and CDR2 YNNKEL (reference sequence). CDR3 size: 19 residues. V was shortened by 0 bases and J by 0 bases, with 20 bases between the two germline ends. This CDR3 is CASSQDNEASGDMNTEAFF. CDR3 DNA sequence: TGTGCCAGCAGCCAAGATAATGAGGCTTCGGGTGATATGAACACTGAAGCTTTCTTT.

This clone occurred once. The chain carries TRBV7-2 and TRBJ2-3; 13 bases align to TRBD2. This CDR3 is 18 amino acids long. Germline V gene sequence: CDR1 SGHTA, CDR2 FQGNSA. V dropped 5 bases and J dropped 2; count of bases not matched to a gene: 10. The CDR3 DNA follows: TGTGCCAGCAGCCTTCGACTAGCGGGGGGCCGTTACACAGATACGCAGTATTTT. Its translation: CASSLRLAGGRYTDTQYF. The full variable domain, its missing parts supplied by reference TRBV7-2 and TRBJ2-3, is GAGVSQSPSNKVTEKGKDVELRCDPISGHTALYWYRQSLGQGLEFLIYFQGNSAPDKSGLPSDRFSAERTGGSVSTLTIQRTQQEDSAVYLCASSLRLAGGRYTDTQYFGPGTRLTVL.

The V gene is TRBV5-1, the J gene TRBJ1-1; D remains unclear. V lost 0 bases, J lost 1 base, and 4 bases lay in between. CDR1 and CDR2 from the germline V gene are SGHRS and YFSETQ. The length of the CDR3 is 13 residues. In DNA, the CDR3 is TGCGCCAGCAGCTTGGACTGGAACACTGAAGCTTTCTTT. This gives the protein CASSLDWNTEAFF.

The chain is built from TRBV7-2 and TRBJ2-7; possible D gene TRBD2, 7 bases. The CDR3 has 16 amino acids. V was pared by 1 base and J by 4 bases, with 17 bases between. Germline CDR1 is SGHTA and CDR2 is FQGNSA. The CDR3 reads CASSLDYGGPGYEQYF. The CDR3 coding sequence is TGTGCCAGCAGCTTAGATTACGGGGGGCCAGGATACGAGCAGTACTTC.

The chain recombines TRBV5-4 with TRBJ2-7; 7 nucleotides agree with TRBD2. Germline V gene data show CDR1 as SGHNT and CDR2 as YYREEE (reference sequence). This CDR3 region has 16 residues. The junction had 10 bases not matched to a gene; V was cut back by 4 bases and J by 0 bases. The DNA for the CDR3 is TGTGCCAGCAGCAAGGGAATCGGGGGGACCTCCTACGAGCAGTACTTC. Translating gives CASSKGIGGTSYEQYF.

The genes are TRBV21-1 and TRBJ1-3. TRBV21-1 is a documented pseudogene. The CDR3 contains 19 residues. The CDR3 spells CASSKVGREPGARLNTIYF. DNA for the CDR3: TGTGCCAGCAGCAAAGTCGGCCGGGAGCCCGGGGCCAGATTAAACACCATATATTTT.

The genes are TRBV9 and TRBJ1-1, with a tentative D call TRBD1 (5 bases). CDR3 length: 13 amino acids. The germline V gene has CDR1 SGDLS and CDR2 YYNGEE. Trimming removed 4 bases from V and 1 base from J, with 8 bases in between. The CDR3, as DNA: TGTGCCAGCAGCACCACAGGGAACACTGAAGCTTTCTTT. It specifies CASSTTGNTEAFF. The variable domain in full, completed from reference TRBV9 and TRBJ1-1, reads DSGVTQTPKHLITATGQRVTLRCSPRSGDLSVYWYQQSLDQGLQFLIQYYNGEERAKGNILERFSAQQFPDLHSELNLSSLELGDSALYFCASSTTGNTEAFFGQGTRLTVV.

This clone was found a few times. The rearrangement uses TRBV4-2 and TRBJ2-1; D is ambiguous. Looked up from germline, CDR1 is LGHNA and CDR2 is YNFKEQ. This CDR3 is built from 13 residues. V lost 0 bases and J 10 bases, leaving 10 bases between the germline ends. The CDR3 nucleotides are TGTGCCAGCAGCCAAGAAATGACAAGGGAGCAGTTCTTC. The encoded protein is CASSQEMTREQFF.

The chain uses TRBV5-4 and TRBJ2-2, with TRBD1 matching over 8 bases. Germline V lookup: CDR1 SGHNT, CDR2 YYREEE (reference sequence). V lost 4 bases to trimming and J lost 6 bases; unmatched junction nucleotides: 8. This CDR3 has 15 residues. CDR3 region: CASSHPTGASGELFF. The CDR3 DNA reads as TGTGCCAGCAGCCACCCGACAGGGGCGTCCGGGGAGCTGTTTTTT.

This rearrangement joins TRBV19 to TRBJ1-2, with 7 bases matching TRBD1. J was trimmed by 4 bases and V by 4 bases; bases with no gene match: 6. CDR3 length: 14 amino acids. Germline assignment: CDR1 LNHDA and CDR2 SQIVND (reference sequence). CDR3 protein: CASSTPGQSYGYTF. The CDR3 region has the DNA TGTGCCAGTAGTACCCCGGGACAGAGCTATGGCTACACCTTC.

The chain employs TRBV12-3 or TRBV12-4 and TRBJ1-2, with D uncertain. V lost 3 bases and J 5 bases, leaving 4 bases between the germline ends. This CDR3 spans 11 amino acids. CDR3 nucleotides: TGTGCCAGCAGTTTCAATTATGGCTACACCTTC. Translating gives CASSFNYGYTF.

CDR3 sequence: CASSRTPGQGAIFGNQPQHF. The CDR3 DNA sequence: TGTGCCAGCAGTAGAACTCCGGGACAGGGGGCAATCTTTGGAAATCAGCCCCAGCATTTT. The rearrangement joins TRBV28 to TRBJ1-5; TRBD1 agrees at 12 bases. The germline CDR1 and CDR2 sequences are MDHEN and SYDVKM. Losses at the gene ends were 5 bases for V and 4 bases for J; bases not matched to a gene: 18. The CDR3 is 20 residues long.

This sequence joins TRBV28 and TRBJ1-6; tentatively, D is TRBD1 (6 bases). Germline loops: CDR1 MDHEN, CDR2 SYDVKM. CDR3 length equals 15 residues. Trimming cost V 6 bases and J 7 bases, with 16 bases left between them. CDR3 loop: CASSTPRDTNSPLHF. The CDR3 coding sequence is TGTGCCAGCAGCACGCCCCGGGACACAAATTCACCCCTCCACTTT. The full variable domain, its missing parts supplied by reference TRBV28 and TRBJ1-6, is DVKVTQSSRYLVKRTGEKVFLECVQDMDHENMFWYRQDPGLGLRLIYFSYDVKMKEKGDIPEGYSVSREKKERFSLILESASTNQTSMYLCASSTPRDTNSPLHFGNGTRLTVT.

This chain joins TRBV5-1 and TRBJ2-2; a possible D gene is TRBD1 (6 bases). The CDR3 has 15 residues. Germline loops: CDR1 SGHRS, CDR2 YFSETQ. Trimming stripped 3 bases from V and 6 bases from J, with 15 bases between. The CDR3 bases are TGCGCCAGCAGCTCCCAGGGGTTAGGATCCGGGGAGCTGTTTTTT. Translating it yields CASSSQGLGSGELFF.

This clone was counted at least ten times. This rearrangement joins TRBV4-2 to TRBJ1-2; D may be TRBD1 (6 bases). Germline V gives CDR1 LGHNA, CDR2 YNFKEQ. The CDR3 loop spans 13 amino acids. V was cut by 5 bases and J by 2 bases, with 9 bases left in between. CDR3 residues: CASSSGQNYGYTF. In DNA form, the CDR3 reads TGTGCCAGCAGCTCCGGACAGAACTATGGCTACACCTTC.

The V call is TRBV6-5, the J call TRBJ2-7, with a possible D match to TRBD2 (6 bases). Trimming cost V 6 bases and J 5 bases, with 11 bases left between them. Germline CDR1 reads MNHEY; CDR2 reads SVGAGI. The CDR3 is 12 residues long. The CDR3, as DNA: TGTGCCAGCAGCCCCGGAGGGCACGAGCAGTACTTC. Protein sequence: CASSPGGHEQYF.

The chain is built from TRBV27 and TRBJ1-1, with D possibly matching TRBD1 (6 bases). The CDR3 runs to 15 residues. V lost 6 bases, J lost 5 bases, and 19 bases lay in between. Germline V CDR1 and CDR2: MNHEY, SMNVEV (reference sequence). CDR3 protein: CASRPGDRRGTEAFF. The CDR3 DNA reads TGTGCCAGCAGGCCCGGTGATCGAAGGGGGACTGAAGCTTTCTTT.

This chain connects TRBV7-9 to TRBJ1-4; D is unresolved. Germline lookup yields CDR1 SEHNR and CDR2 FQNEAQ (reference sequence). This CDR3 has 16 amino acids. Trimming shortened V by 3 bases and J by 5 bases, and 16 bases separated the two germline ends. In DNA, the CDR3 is TGTGCCAGCAGCTTCGCTCGCCCAGCGGGGAATGAAAAACTGTTTTTT. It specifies CASSFARPAGNEKLFF.